The T cell receptor beta chain described here comes from a study of regulatory T cells in long-lasting Graves disease. Study-wide context: Graves' disease counted as persistent after over 5 years of antithyroid drugs with positive TSH receptor antibodies.

According to the study, TCR beta libraries were built with iRepertoire HTBI primers and CDR3-region Arm-PCR. TCRdb reprocessed the multiplex PCR reads via MiXCR and lists one record per CDR3 protein. The sample consists of about 290,000 distinct CDR3 sequences, roughly a fifth of them appearing once. Note on this clonotype: Its antigen is not known.

Time point defined: persistent/refractory GD, antithyroid drugs over 5 years with positive TRAb. RNA isolated from PBMCs was used to make the TCR library. Patients hailed from an endocrinology department in Xi'an, China. Study-level results: Compared with new cases, persistent Graves' patients showed reduced TCR diversity.

Germline V gene lookup returns CDR1 DFQATT and CDR2 SNEGSKA (reference sequence). Trimming shortened V by 2 bases and J by 8 bases, and 9 bases separated the two germline ends. This CDR3 region has 11 residues. The source was peripheral blood mononuclear cells (PBMCs), collected when the disease was refractory, from a patient treated with antithyroid drugs. The sequence derives from a female donor with Graves disease. V gene TRBV20-1 combines with J gene TRBJ1-2; D is uncertain. The CDR3: CSARIGNGYTF. The CDR3 bases are TGCAGTGCTAGAATCGGGAACGGCTACACCTTC.